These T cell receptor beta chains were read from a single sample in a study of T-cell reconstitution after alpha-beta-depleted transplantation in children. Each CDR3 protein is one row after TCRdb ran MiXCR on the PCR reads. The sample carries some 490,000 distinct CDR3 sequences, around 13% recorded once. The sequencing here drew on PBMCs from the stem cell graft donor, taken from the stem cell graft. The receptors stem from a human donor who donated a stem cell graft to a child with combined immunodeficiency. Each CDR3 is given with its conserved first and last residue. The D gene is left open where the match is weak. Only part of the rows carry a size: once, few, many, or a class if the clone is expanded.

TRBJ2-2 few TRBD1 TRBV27 TGTGCCAGCAGTTTAGTCCGGTTCAGGGGGCAAGAGGCATTGACCGGGGAGCTGTTTTTT CASSLVRFRGQEALTGELFF
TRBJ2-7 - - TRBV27 TGTGCCAGCTCCCCAGGCTCGGGGTACGAGCAGTACTTC CASSPGSGYEQYF
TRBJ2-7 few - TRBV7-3 TGTGCCAGCAGCTTAAAAGGCAGCTACGAGCAGTACTTC CASSLKGSYEQYF
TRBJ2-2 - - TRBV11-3 TGTGCCAGCAGCCCTACTCACACCGGGGAGCTGTTTTTT CASSPTHTGELFF
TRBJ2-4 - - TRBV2 TGTGCCAGCAGTGGGGAGTTAGCCAAAAACATTCAGTACTTC CASSGELAKNIQYF
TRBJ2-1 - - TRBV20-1 TGCAGTGCCCAGGAGCCCTACAATGAGCAGTTCTTC CSAQEPYNEQFF
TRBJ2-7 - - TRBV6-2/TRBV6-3 TGTGCCAGCAGTCGCGTCCCGACAGGCCTCGAGCAGTACTTC CASSRVPTGLEQYF
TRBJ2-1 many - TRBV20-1 TGCAGTGCTAGGGAACCCACCGGTTACAATGAGCAGTTCTTC CSAREPTGYNEQFF
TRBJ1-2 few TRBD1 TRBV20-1 TGCAGTGCTCCAAGACAGGGCGACTATGGCTACACCTTC CSAPRQGDYGYTF
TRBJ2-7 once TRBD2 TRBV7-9 TGTGCCAGCAGCCCGACTAGCGAGGACCACGAGCAGTACTTC CASSPTSEDHEQYF
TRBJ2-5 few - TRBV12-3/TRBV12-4 TGTGCCAGCAGTTTGACAGCACAAGAGACCCAGTACTTC CASSLTAQETQYF
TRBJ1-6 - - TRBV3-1 TGTGCCAGCTCCTCGAGCGACCGGAATTCACCCCTCCACTTT CASSSSDRNSPLHF
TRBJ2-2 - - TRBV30 TGTGCCTGGAGTGACGGGGACATGTTTGCCGGGGAGCTGTTTTTT CAWSDGDMFAGELFF
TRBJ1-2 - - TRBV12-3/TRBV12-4 TGTGCCAGCAGTTTACGGCGACGACAGGGCTACACCTTC CASSLRRRQGYTF
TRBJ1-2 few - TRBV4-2 TGTGCCAGCAGCCAAACCGTCCGAGTACATGGCTACACCTTC CASSQTVRVHGYTF
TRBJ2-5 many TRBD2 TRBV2 TGTGCCAGCAGCGTGGGACTAGTAGGGGAGACCCAGTACTTC CASSVGLVGETQYF
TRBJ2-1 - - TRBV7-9 TGTGCCAGCAGCTCTCGGACGGACAATGAGCAGTTCTTC CASSSRTDNEQFF
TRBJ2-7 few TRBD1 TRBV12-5 TGTGCTAGTGGTTCCACATACAGGGGAAGAGGCTACGAGCAGTACTTC CASGSTYRGRGYEQYF
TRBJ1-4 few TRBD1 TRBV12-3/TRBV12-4 TGTGCCAGCAGCCTCCAAGGGGGCTCTTTTTATCGGGAAAAACTGTTTTTT CASSLQGGSFYREKLFF
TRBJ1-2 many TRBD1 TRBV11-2 TGTGCCAGCAGCTTAGGGGGGACAGGCGGCTATGGCTACACCTTC CASSLGGTGGYGYTF
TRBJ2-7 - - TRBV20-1 TGCAGTGCTAGAGTTTTCCAAGCTTTGTCCTACGAGCAGTACTTC CSARVFQALSYEQYF
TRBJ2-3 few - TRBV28 TGTGCCAGCAGTTTATACGGCCTCGTGGCGGGTGGGCAGTATTTT CASSLYGLVAGGQYF
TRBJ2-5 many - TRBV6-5 TGTGCCAGCAGTTATTACCGAGGACAAGAGACCCAGTACTTC CASSYYRGQETQYF
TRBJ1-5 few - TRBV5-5 TGTGCCAGCAGCCCGGCCGCCAATCAGCCCCAGCATTTT CASSPAANQPQHF
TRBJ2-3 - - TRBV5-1 TGCGCCAGCAGCCAACTTCAGGCAGCAAGCACAGATACGCAGTATTTT CASSQLQAASTDTQYF
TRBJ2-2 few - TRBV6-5 TGTGCCAGCGGGGGGAAGGGAGGGGGTACCGGGGAGCTGTTTTTT CASGGKGGGTGELFF
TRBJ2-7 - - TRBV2 TGTGCCAGCAATATCCGGGACTCCATCTACGAGCAGTACTTC CASNIRDSIYEQYF
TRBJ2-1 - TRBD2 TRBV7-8 TGTGCCAGCAGCTTAGCGCCTCGGGATAGCGGGAGGCCCTACAATGAGCAGTTCTTC CASSLAPRDSGRPYNEQFF
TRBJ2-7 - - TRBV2 TGTGCCAGCAGGCTCGGGTCTCTCACCTCCTACGAGCAGTACTTC CASRLGSLTSYEQYF
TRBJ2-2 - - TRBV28 TGTGCCAGCAGTAATATTTATCCCGGGGAGCTGTTTTTT CASSNIYPGELFF
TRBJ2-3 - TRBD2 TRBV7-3 TGTGCCAGCAGCTCGGGGACTACCTCCACAGATACGCAGTATTTT CASSSGTTSTDTQYF
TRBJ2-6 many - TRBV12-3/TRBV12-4 TGTGCCATTCCGACGGGGACTGGGGCCAACGTCCTGACTTTC CAIPTGTGANVLTF
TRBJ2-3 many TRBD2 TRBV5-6 TGTGCCAGCAGCTTCGGCGGTTGGGCTAGCGGGGGTGATACGCAGTATTTT CASSFGGWASGGDTQYF
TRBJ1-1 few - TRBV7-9 TGTGCCAGCAGCTCACTGACACTAGTGCTTATAGCTTTCTTT CASSSLTLVLIAFF
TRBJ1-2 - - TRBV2 TGTGCCAGCAGTGCCCCCCGGAGCACTAACTATGGCTACACCTTC CASSAPRSTNYGYTF
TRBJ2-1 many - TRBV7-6 TGTGCCAGCAGCTTAGAGGCCTCGAGCTCCTACAATGAGCAGTTCTTC CASSLEASSSYNEQFF